This T cell receptor beta chain was captured in a study of siplizumab effects on memory and regulatory T cells. Study results and limitations: Naive T cells seemed more diverse than memory cells and seemed major alloresponse contributors. Unstimulated subsets accounted for the mapping of only a minor share of the clones that were alloreactive. The authors could not assign a naive or memory phenotype to roughly 75-97% of proliferating CD4+ or CD8+ clones.

Per sample, 10^5 or so TCR templates underwent assay. The method was immunoSEQ multiplex PCR; TCRdb's version includes in-frame clones alone and lacks a portion of them. The table includes approximately 100,000 clones, roughly 95% detected once. Remarks on this clone: Its target is unknown.

The CDR3 length is 15 residues. V was clipped by 3 bases and J by 1 base, with 9 bases between them. CDR1 SNHLY and CDR2 FYNNEI come from the germline V gene. This clonotype originated in a human donor in good health. What was sequenced was non-Treg CD4+ T cells sorted from blood. The chain combines TRBV2 with TRBJ2-2; no firm D call. Here the CDR3 reads CASSDRQKNTGELFF. The CDR3 region has the DNA TGTGCCAGCAGTGATCGGCAGAAGAACACCGGGGAGCTGTTTTTT. The full variable domain, with the rest looked up from reference TRBV2 and TRBJ2-2, is EPEVTQTPSHQVTQMGQEVILRCVPISNHLYFYWYRQILGQKVEFLVSFYNNEISEKSEIFDDQFSVERPDGSNFTLKIRSTKLEDSAMYFCASSDRQKNTGELFFGEGSRLTVL.